One and the same sample provided the 2 T cell receptor beta chains below, sequenced in a study of cytomegalovirus exposure and HLA in healthy donors. Vbeta (60) and Jbeta (13) primers were used in the PCR. This table comes from immunoSEQ multiplex PCR, and its TCRdb copy is limited to in-frame clones, with some not included. The table records about 150,000 clones, around 78% of them present only once. The sequenced sample consisted of PBMCs. Receptors were obtained from a woman in her thirties or forties in good health and CMV-seronegative.

This chain uses TRBV2 with TRBJ1-1; 7 bases map to TRBD1. The germline gives CDR1 SNHLY, CDR2 FYNNEI. The length of the CDR3 is 13 residues. V was pared by 10 bases and J by 7 bases, with 12 bases of the junction left unmatched. CDR3 loop: CATQGVGGIEAFF. The DNA of the CDR3 is TGTGCCACCCAGGGGGTGGGGGGAATTGAAGCTTTCTTT.

The rearrangement uses TRBV10-2 and TRBJ1-1; TRBD1 aligns across 7 bases. CDR1 WSHSY and CDR2 SAAADI come from the germline V gene. With V trimmed by 4 bases and J by 6 bases, 8 bases remained unmatched. This CDR3 region has 14 residues. Written as DNA, the CDR3 is TGCGCCAGCAGTGGGGGACAGCCATCTTCTGAAGCTTTCTTT. Amino acid sequence: CASSGGQPSSEAFF.